The text below deals with one T cell receptor (beta chain). Its antigen remains unidentified. The data were obtained in a study of radiotherapy plus CTLA-4 blockade in lung cancer. V lost 9 bases, J lost 0 bases, and 11 bases lay in between. CDR1 SSHAT and CDR2 FNYEAQ come from the germline V gene (reference sequence). The CDR3 is 14 residues long. Findings of the study overall: Subsequent to radiotherapy plus ipilimumab, tumor-derived TCR clones underwent expansion in blood. Early clonal dynamics of blood T cells, together with interferon-beta, were reported as the best response predictor.

CTLA-4 blockade with ipilimumab, together with focal radiation, was given to patients with chemo-refractory metastatic non-small-cell lung cancer. Generated by immunoSEQ multiplex PCR, the TCRdb table keeps only in-frame clones and is missing some. The table lists about 45,000 clones, about 72% of them singletons. The sequencing used peripheral blood, collected from a patient treated with radiotherapy plus ipilimumab. This TCR derives from a human donor with non-small cell lung cancer who had stable disease on radiotherapy plus ipilimumab. This chain joins TRBV7-7 and TRBJ2-2; D ambiguous. CDR3 nucleotides: TGTGCCAGTAGCCCCGGCCCGAACACCGGGGAGCTGTTTTTT. Translation gives CASSPGPNTGELFF.